This TCR beta chain was observed in a study of shared clonotypes between healthy human individuals. Findings and caveats of the study: Clonotype sharing among donors, it was expected, would be affected by sequencing depth.

Germline V gives CDR1 SGHDN, CDR2 FVKESK. This CDR3 has 14 residues. Trimming left V 1 base short and J 5 bases short, with 11 bases between. In the case of this clone: The antigen is unknown.

None of the donors, who were healthy HIV-negative adults, had recently had acute infections or vaccinations. Naive CD4+ cells were CD45RA-selected; the remaining cells were memory. Profiling relied on immunoSEQ multiplex PCR, and the TCRdb table lists in-frame clones only, not all of them. This sample has around 2.5 million clones, with approximately 93% found just once. Sequencing was done on a sample of naive CD4+ T cells from PBMCs. Described subset: CD45RA+ positively selected. The genes are TRBV14 and TRBJ1-1; tentative D call: TRBD1 (5 bases). The receptor's source is a young man in good health. Some clones in this sample may be carry-over from other donors' samples. CDR3 coding DNA: TGTGCCAGCAGCCAAGGGGGGGGGAGAACTGAAGCTTTCTTT. Amino acid sequence: CASSQGGGRTEAFF.